A single T cell receptor beta chain is shown here with its context. This sample was taken from a study of shared T cell receptors in the human thymus. Clones were read by immunoSEQ multiplex PCR, and TCRdb kept only the in-frame ones, dropping some. The data show hundreds of thousands of clones, around nine tenths seen once. V dropped 1 base and J dropped 5 bases, with 12 bases sitting between them. The CDR3 has 14 residues. CDR1 and CDR2 (germline): LGHNA, YSLEER. The sample was also reused in another study, on human thymus T cells. That source reports: Resections were taken during corrective heart surgery, and the thymus tissue came from these. Apparent skewing of V and J gene usage characterized both thymic and blood repertoires.

Sequencing was carried out using thymocytes. The rearrangement joins TRBV4-3 to TRBJ2-7, with TRBD1 as a possible D gene (5 bases). The source of this sequence is a boy under three years old with a congenital heart defect. The CDR3 is CASSQAQGLNEQYF. DNA for the CDR3: TGCGCCAGCAGCCAAGCGCAGGGTCTCAACGAGCAGTACTTC.